This TCR beta chain was recorded in a study of regulatory T cells in long-lasting Graves disease. The length of the CDR3 is 14 residues. Germline V gives CDR1 MNHNS, CDR2 SASEGT. The V and J ends lost 6 bases and 3 bases, in that order; junction bases with no gene match: 2. The TCR beta library used iRepertoire HTBI primers with Arm-PCR amplification of CDR3. MiXCR, applied by TCRdb to the multiplex PCR reads, yields one record per CDR3 protein. The sample includes approximately 460,000 distinct CDR3 sequences, around 17% of them seen just once. Sample time point: newly diagnosed GD, antithyroid drugs for less than 3 months. RNA from PBMCs was the source of the TCR library. Findings and caveats of the study: In persistent patients, shared public clonotypes (roughly 2,700) outnumbered those in new patients (roughly 870).

In this sample, this clonotype turned up many times. The antigen remains undetermined. This same sample was also taken into another study, of T cells in Graves' hyperthyroidism and ophthalmopathy. This second report adds: When the TCR CDR3 underwent first-round RT-PCR, the HTBI primer set was used.

The chain joins TRBV6-1 to TRBJ2-1; the match to TRBD2 covers 10 bases. The receptor was derived from a woman in her 30s with Graves disease. Sequenced material: peripheral blood mononuclear cells (PBMCs), taken at new diagnosis, from a patient treated with antithyroid drugs. The CDR3 nucleotides read TGTGCCAGCAGGGCTAGCGGGAGCTACAATGAGCAGTTCTTC. Its protein is CASRASGSYNEQFF.